Each of the 32 T cell receptor beta chains below was sequenced from the same sample in a study of TIL therapy for anti-PD-1-resistant metastatic lung cancer. Time point denoted: pre-treatment sample, taken before nivolumab and TIL therapy. This was the immunoSEQ v3 assay. Profiling relied on immunoSEQ multiplex PCR, and the TCRdb table lists in-frame clones only, not all of them. This sample has about 43,000 clones; roughly 78% occur once, and the top ten carry more than 13%. Sequencing used blood, obtained at baseline. The receptor source for this set is a man aged 70-80 years with non-small cell lung cancer.

This clone was seen only once. The chain links TRBV19 to TRBJ1-4; tentatively, D is TRBD1 (5 bases). Per germline, CDR1 LNHDA and CDR2 SQIVND (reference sequence). Trimming left V 6 bases short and J 0 bases short, with 11 bases between. This CDR3 has 15 amino acids. The DNA of the CDR3 is TGTGCCAGTAGGCAGGGTGGAACAACTAATGAAAAACTGTTTTTT. Amino acids: CASRQGGTTNEKLFF. Using reference TRBV19 and TRBJ1-4 for the parts outside the CDR3, the full variable domain is DGGITQSPKYLFRKEGQNVTLSCEQNLNHDAMYWYRQDPGQGLRLIYYSQIVNDFQKGDIAEGYSVSREKKESFPLTVTSAQKNPTAFYLCASRQGGTTNEKLFFGSGTQLSVL.

This sequence joins TRBV19 and TRBJ2-5, with TRBD2 matching over 13 bases. V was clipped by 5 bases and J by 5 bases; unmatched bases: 5. This CDR3 is 15 amino acids long. Germline CDR1 reads LNHDA; CDR2 reads SQIVND (reference sequence). CDR3 nucleotides: TGTGCCAGTAGTCGGACTAGCGGGAGCTTGGAGACCCAGTACTTC. The encoded protein is CASSRTSGSLETQYF.

V is TRBV5-8 and J is TRBJ2-3; D is uncertain. The V end lost 5 bases, the J end lost 5 bases, and 3 bases lay between the germline ends. Germline-derived CDR1 and CDR2 are SGHTS and YDEGEE. The CDR3 consists of 10 residues. DNA for the CDR3: TGTGCCAGCAGGAAAGATACGCAGTATTTT. It translates to CASRKDTQYF.

The V gene is TRBV21-1, the J gene TRBJ2-1; TRBD2 was called by the table and not checked on the DNA. TRBV21-1 counts as a pseudogene. This CDR3 is 20 amino acids long. The CDR3 DNA reads TGTGCCAGCAGCTATAACCCTATACTAGCGGGAGGGCCCGAGGGCAATGAGCAGTTCTTC. Translating it yields CASSYNPILAGGPEGNEQFF.

The rearrangement links TRBV11-2 to TRBJ2-7; D is possibly TRBD1 (5 bases). CDR1 is SGHAT, CDR2 FQNNGV, per germline. The V end lost 5 bases, the J end lost 6 bases, and 11 bases lay between the germline ends. CDR3 length: 12 residues. CDR3 protein: CASSPARAEQYF. Here the CDR3 DNA reads TGTGCCAGCAGCCCCGCCAGGGCCGAGCAGTACTTC.

The genes are TRBV5-1 and TRBJ1-1, with D hard to call. CDR1 is SGHRS, CDR2 YFSETQ, per germline. V gave up 2 bases and J gave up 1 base, with 12 bases separating them. The length of the CDR3 is 15 residues. CDR3 region: CASSLRWAANTEAFF. CDR3 sequence (DNA): TGCGCCAGCAGCTTACGATGGGCGGCGAACACTGAAGCTTTCTTT.

The V and J genes are TRBV27 and TRBJ2-3, with TRBD2 matching 7 bases. Germline CDR1 MNHEY, CDR2 SMNVEV (reference sequence). This CDR3 has 15 residues. Trimming at V came to 6 bases and at J to 4 bases, leaving 10 bases not matched to a gene. CDR3 sequence reads: CASRGLGGISDTQYF. Here the CDR3 DNA reads TGTGCCAGCAGGGGACTGGGGGGGATCTCAGATACGCAGTATTTT.

The J gene is TRBJ2-3, the V gene TRBV5-1; 9 bases agree with TRBD2. Germline assignment: CDR1 SGHRS and CDR2 YFSETQ. Germline trimming cut 3 bases from V and 5 bases from J; bases unmatched to any gene: 4. CDR3 length: 14 amino acids. The CDR3 region is CASSSSGNKDTQYF. CDR3 coding DNA: TGCGCCAGCAGCTCTAGCGGGAATAAAGATACGCAGTATTTT.

The J gene is TRBJ1-1, the V gene TRBV11-2; D call uncertain. Trimming shortened V by 4 bases and J by 10 bases, and 13 bases separated the two germline ends. Germline assignment: CDR1 SGHAT and CDR2 FQNNGV. The CDR3 is made up of 12 amino acids. Here the CDR3 DNA reads TGTGCCAGCAGCTCGTTAGGTAGCTTAGCTTTCTTT. The encoded protein is CASSSLGSLAFF. The entire variable domain, with the rest obtained from reference TRBV11-2 and TRBJ1-1, is as follows: EAGVAQSPRYKIIEKRQSVAFWCNPISGHATLYWYQQILGQGPKLLIQFQNNGVVDDSQLPKDRFSAERLKGVDSTLKIQPAKLEDSAVYLCASSSLGSLAFFGQGTRLTVV.

Here the CDR3 reads CATQGARDTEAFF. CDR3 DNA: TGTGCCACCCAGGGGGCGCGGGATACTGAAGCTTTCTTT. This chain connects TRBV6-5 to TRBJ1-1, with 8 nucleotides matching TRBD1. V lost 10 bases and J lost 5; bases outside the gene matches: 9. The germline gives CDR1 MNHEY, CDR2 SVGAGI. The CDR3 length is 13 residues.

This clone came up once. The rearrangement links TRBV11-2 to TRBJ1-3; 8 nucleotides line up with TRBD1. The CDR3 is 16 amino acids. CDR1 and CDR2 (germline): SGHAT, FQNNGV. Germline trimming cut 8 bases from V and 2 bases from J; bases unmatched to any gene: 11. The CDR3 bases are TGTGCCAGCTCCCTGACAGGGGCCAGAACTGGAAACACCATATATTTT. Its protein is CASSLTGARTGNTIYF.

This clone appeared once. The rearrangement links TRBV21-1 to TRBJ2-3; TRBD1, the table's D call, was not compared with the DNA. TRBV21-1 is given as a pseudogene. CDR3 length equals 11 residues. CDR3 amino acids: CASQGTDTQYF. DNA for the CDR3: TGTGCCAGCCAGGGGACAGATACGCAGTATTTT.

CDR3 amino acids: CASSMQGNEQFF. The DNA for the CDR3 is TGCGCCAGCAGCATGCAGGGTAATGAGCAGTTCTTC. This rearrangement joins TRBV5-1 to TRBJ2-1; tentative D call: TRBD1 (5 bases). The CDR3 extends over 12 amino acids. Germline V gives CDR1 SGHRS, CDR2 YFSETQ. Trimming removed 4 bases at V and 7 bases at J, with 9 bases between.

The chain combines TRBV18 with TRBJ1-1; the D is unclear. This CDR3 comprises 14 residues. CDR1 is KGHSH and CDR2 is LQKENI in the germline V gene. V lost 3 bases and J 0 bases, leaving 8 bases between the germline ends. DNA of the CDR3: TGTGCCAGCTCACCCGAACGGATGAACACTGAAGCTTTCTTT. It yields the protein CASSPERMNTEAFF.

In its sample, this clone was seen once. CDR3 bases: TGTGCCAGCAGTTACCCCACGACTAGCGGGAGTTACGAGCAGTACTTC. It specifies CASSYPTTSGSYEQYF. The rearrangement uses TRBV6-5 and TRBJ2-7; 12 nucleotides match TRBD2. Germline CDR1 MNHEY, CDR2 SVGAGI. This CDR3 is 16 amino acids long. J lost 4 bases, V lost 2 bases, and 6 bases had no gene match.

J is TRBJ2-3 and V is TRBV18; D gene unclear. Trimming cost V 3 bases and J 1 base, with 8 bases left between them. The CDR3 covers 14 residues. CDR1 is KGHSH and CDR2 is LQKENI in the germline V gene. The CDR3 DNA sequence: TGTGCCAGCTCACCGCCTCTCCGCACAGATACGCAGTATTTT. Encoded protein: CASSPPLRTDTQYF.

The V gene is TRBV5-8, the J gene TRBJ1-2, with 8 bases that match TRBD1. The V segment lost 2 bases and the J segment 8 bases; nucleotides outside the gene matches: 11. Germline V gene sequence: CDR1 SGHTS, CDR2 YDEGEE. This CDR3 is built from 15 residues. The CDR3 loop is CASSLPKTGEKGYTF. CDR3 DNA: TGTGCCAGCAGCTTACCCAAGACAGGGGAGAAGGGCTACACCTTC. The full variable domain, rest sourced from reference TRBV5-8 and TRBJ1-2, is EAGVTQSPTHLIKTRGQQATLRCSPISGHTSVYWYQQALGLGLQFLLWYDEGEERNRGNFPPRFSGRQFPNYSSELNVNALELEDSALYLCASSLPKTGEKGYTFGSGTRLTVV.

The V gene is TRBV28, the J gene TRBJ2-1; possible D gene TRBD2, 5 bases. V was pared by 5 bases and J by 6 bases, with 17 bases between. Germline assignment: CDR1 MDHEN and CDR2 SYDVKM. The CDR3 length is 15 residues. The CDR3 DNA follows: TGTGCCAGCAGTGTGTCGGAGGAGGTGAGCAATGAGCAGTTCTTC. It codes for CASSVSEEVSNEQFF. Using reference TRBV28 and TRBJ2-1 for the parts outside the CDR3, the full variable domain is DVKVTQSSRYLVKRTGEKVFLECVQDMDHENMFWYRQDPGLGLRLIYFSYDVKMKEKGDIPEGYSVSREKKERFSLILESASTNQTSMYLCASSVSEEVSNEQFFGPGTRLTVL.

The V and J genes are TRBV4-1 and TRBJ1-4, with D unresolved. V was shortened by 5 bases and J by 4 bases, with 8 bases between the two germline ends. The CDR3 spans 13 residues. Germline lookup yields CDR1 MGHRA and CDR2 YSYEKL. This CDR3 reads CASSKGLNEKLFF. DNA of the CDR3: TGCGCCAGCAGCAAGGGCCTTAATGAAAAACTGTTTTTT.

Regarding this clone: One end of the junction varies from germline; a read error may be responsible. The chain recombines TRBV29-1 with TRBJ2-2, with TRBD2 identical over 7 bases. CDR1 SQVTM and CDR2 ANQGSEA come from the germline V gene. This CDR3 region has 12 residues. The CDR3 DNA follows: TGTCTAGCGGCTACGAACACCGGGGAGCTGTTTTTT. Amino acid sequence: CLAATNTGELFF.

The V and J genes are TRBV5-6 and TRBJ2-3, with D maybe TRBD2 (6 bases). Germline V gene lookup returns CDR1 SGHDT and CDR2 YYEEEE. V lost 2 bases, J lost 4 bases, and 14 bases lay in between. This CDR3 spans 15 amino acids. The CDR3, as DNA: TGTGCCAGCAGCTTTCGCCGGAGGGATGCAGATACGCAGTATTTT. Amino acid sequence: CASSFRRRDADTQYF.

This clone was recorded once. The rearrangement joins TRBV7-2 to TRBJ1-5; D perhaps matches TRBD1 (5 bases). CDR3 size: 15 residues. V lost 3 bases, J lost 1 base, and 10 bases lay in between. Germline V gene lookup returns CDR1 SGHTA and CDR2 FQGNSA. The chain's CDR3 is CASSFGTASNQPQHF. The CDR3 region has the DNA TGTGCCAGCAGCTTTGGGACCGCAAGCAATCAGCCCCAGCATTTT. The full variable domain, completed using reference TRBV7-2 and TRBJ1-5, is GAGVSQSPSNKVTEKGKDVELRCDPISGHTALYWYRQSLGQGLEFLIYFQGNSAPDKSGLPSDRFSAERTGGSVSTLTIQRTQQEDSAVYLCASSFGTASNQPQHFGDGTRLSIL.

The J gene is TRBJ2-3, the V gene TRBV9; 11 positions match TRBD1. J gave up 3 bases and V 0 bases, and 6 bases lay outside the gene matches. This CDR3 is 17 amino acids long. Germline V CDR1 and CDR2: SGDLS, YYNGEE. The chain's CDR3 is CASSVAPGQGGTDTQYF. The CDR3 DNA sequence: TGTGCCAGCAGCGTAGCGCCGGGACAGGGGGGAACAGATACGCAGTATTTT.

This rearrangement joins TRBV7-2 to TRBJ2-7; D gene unclear. The ends were cut back, 5 bases at V and 7 bases at J, with 21 bases in the middle. Germline V CDR1 and CDR2: SGHTA, FQGNSA. The CDR3 spans 15 residues. The CDR3 sequence is CASSSMGKGVVEQYF. As DNA, the CDR3 is TGTGCCAGCAGCAGTATGGGAAAGGGTGTGGTGGAGCAGTACTTC.

V and J are TRBV7-8 and TRBJ1-4, with a weak D call TRBD1 (5 bases). CDR3 size: 16 residues. The germline V gene has CDR1 SGHVS and CDR2 FQNEAQ. Trimming took off 2 bases at V and 7 bases at J, with 17 bases between the two ends. The CDR3 reads CASSLNGQGVSEKLFF. Here the CDR3 DNA reads TGTGCCAGCAGCTTAAATGGGCAGGGAGTTAGTGAAAAACTGTTTTTT. Supplemented by reference TRBV7-8 and TRBJ1-4, the full variable domain reads GAGVSQSPRYKVAKRGQDVALRCDPISGHVSLFWYQQALGQGPEFLTYFQNEAQLDKSGLPSDRFFAERPEGSVSTLKIQRTQQEDSAVYLCASSLNGQGVSEKLFFGSGTQLSVL.

This clone was seen just once. The chain carries TRBV12-5 and TRBJ1-2, with D perhaps matching TRBD1 (5 bases). V was clipped by 0 bases and J by 10 bases, with 12 bases between them. The V gene's germline CDR1 is LGHNT and CDR2 FRNRAP. The CDR3 length is 13 residues. In DNA, the CDR3 is TGTGCTAGTGGTTTGGTCCTGCAGGGTCCCTACACCTTC. Translation gives CASGLVLQGPYTF.

The gene calls are TRBV10-2 and TRBJ2-3; 9 bases line up with TRBD2. The V segment lost 6 bases and the J segment 0 bases; nucleotides outside the gene matches: 4. The CDR3 is 15 amino acids. Germline loops: CDR1 WSHSY, CDR2 SAAADI. Written as DNA, the CDR3 is TGCGCCAGCAGGCTAGCGGGATCTAGCACAGATACGCAGTATTTT. Its translation: CASRLAGSSTDTQYF.

The V gene is TRBV9, the J gene TRBJ1-6, with no clear D. Germline CDR1 and CDR2: SGDLS and YYNGEE. There are 15 residues in the CDR3. V was shortened by 0 bases and J by 7 bases, with 11 bases between the two germline ends. CDR3 coding DNA: TGTGCCAGCAGCGTAGCCGGCGACGGGAATTCACCCCTCCACTTT. Residues: CASSVAGDGNSPLHF.

The chain joins TRBV30 to TRBJ1-6; TRBD1 aligns across 7 bases. CDR3 length: 16 amino acids. V lost 7 bases, J lost 0 bases, and 9 bases stayed unmatched. Per germline, CDR1 GTSNPN and CDR2 SVGIG (reference sequence). CDR3 loop: CALFPGGSSYNSPLHF. CDR3 nucleotide sequence: TGTGCCTTGTTTCCAGGGGGAAGCTCCTATAATTCACCCCTCCACTTT.

The chain carries TRBV7-2 and TRBJ2-1; 10 bases map to TRBD2. Germline CDR1 reads SGHTA; CDR2 reads FQGNSA. V lost 1 base, J lost 4 bases, and 4 bases stayed unmatched. CDR3 length: 16 amino acids. CDR3 protein: CASSLEGTSVYNEQFF. The CDR3 DNA sequence: TGTGCCAGCAGCTTAGAAGGGACTAGCGTATACAATGAGCAGTTCTTC. Filled out from reference TRBV7-2 and TRBJ2-1, the complete variable domain reads GAGVSQSPSNKVTEKGKDVELRCDPISGHTALYWYRQSLGQGLEFLIYFQGNSAPDKSGLPSDRFSAERTGGSVSTLTIQRTQQEDSAVYLCASSLEGTSVYNEQFFGPGTRLTVL.

The genes are TRBV27 and TRBJ2-1, with a tentative D call TRBD2 (6 bases). In germline, CDR1 is MNHEY, CDR2 SMNVEV (reference sequence). CDR3 length: 16 amino acids. V dropped 2 bases and J dropped 7 bases, with 18 bases sitting between them. CDR3 sequence: CASSLILGGLGNEQFF. In nucleotides, the CDR3 is TGTGCCAGCAGTTTAATTTTGGGGGGATTGGGGAATGAGCAGTTCTTC.

V usage is TRBV6-5 and J usage is TRBJ1-5; D is perhaps TRBD1 (6 bases). Per the germline V gene, CDR1 is MNHEY and CDR2 is SVGAGI. This CDR3 comprises 13 residues. V shed 7 bases and J shed 4 bases, with 11 bases lying between them. This CDR3 is CASTGGRNQPQHF. In DNA form, the CDR3 reads TGTGCCAGCACCGGGGGGCGGAATCAGCCCCAGCATTTT.